This entry describes one T cell receptor (beta chain). The antigen is unknown. The data belong to a study of graft-versus-host responses after intestinal transplantation. Whole-study findings and limits: GvH clones were found in recipient marrow; some appeared first in ileum or blood.

Generated by immunoSEQ multiplex PCR, the TCRdb table keeps only in-frame clones and is missing some. The sample consists of approximately 85,000 clones, 85% to 95% of them appearing once. This CDR3 contains 18 residues. Per the germline V gene, CDR1 is MNHNS and CDR2 is SASEGT. Trimming cost V 4 bases and J 3 bases, with 21 bases left between them. V usage is TRBV6-1 and J usage is TRBJ1-4, with D hard to call. The sequencing used unstimulated CD8+ T cells sorted from spleen or lymph node cells, collected before transplant. The TCR originated in a human donor who was the organ donor for an intestinal transplant. CDR3: CASSGLGIRIGSNEKLFF. For the CDR3, the DNA is TGTGCCAGCAGTGGTTTAGGGATCAGGATTGGATCTAATGAAAAACTGTTTTTT.